Given below is one T cell receptor beta chain in context. The V and J ends lost 2 bases and 5 bases respectively, with 19 bases between them. The CDR3 has 16 residues. Germline V lookup: CDR1 WSHSY, CDR2 SAAADI. This entry is derived from a study of T cell repertoires in cytomegalovirus infection. Study at large: Both CMV infection and a matching HLA type were indicated by public TCR beta signatures.

TCRdb reanalysed the reads using MiXCR and keeps one entry per CDR3 protein. The sample yields hundreds of thousands of distinct CDR3 sequences, 20% to 25% seen once. Sequencing input: CD8+ T cells from PBMCs. The sequence was collected from a human donor in good health (CMV status not recorded). Some clones in this sample may be carry-over from other donors' samples. The V call is TRBV10-2, the J call TRBJ2-7; possibly TRBD1 or TRBD2 for D (5 bases each). This CDR3 is CASSEIGAKHPDEQYF. In nucleotides, the CDR3 is TGCGCCAGCAGTGAGATCGGGGCTAAGCATCCCGACGAGCAGTACTTC.